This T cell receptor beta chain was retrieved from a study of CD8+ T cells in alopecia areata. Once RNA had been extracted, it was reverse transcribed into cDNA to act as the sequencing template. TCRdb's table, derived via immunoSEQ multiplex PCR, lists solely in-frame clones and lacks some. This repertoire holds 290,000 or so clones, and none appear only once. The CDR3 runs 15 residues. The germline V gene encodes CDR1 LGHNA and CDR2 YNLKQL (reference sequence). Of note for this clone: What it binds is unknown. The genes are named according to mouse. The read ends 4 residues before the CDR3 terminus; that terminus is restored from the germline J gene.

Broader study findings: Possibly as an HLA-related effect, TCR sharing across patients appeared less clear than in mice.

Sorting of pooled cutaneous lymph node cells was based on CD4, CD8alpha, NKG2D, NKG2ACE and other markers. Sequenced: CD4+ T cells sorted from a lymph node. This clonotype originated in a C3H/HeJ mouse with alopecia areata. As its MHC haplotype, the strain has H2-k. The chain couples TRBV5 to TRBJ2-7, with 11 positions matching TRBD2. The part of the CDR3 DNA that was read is TGTGCCAGCAGCCAACCGGGACTGGGGGATTAT. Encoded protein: CASSQPGLGDY. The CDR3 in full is CASSQPGLGDYEQYF.